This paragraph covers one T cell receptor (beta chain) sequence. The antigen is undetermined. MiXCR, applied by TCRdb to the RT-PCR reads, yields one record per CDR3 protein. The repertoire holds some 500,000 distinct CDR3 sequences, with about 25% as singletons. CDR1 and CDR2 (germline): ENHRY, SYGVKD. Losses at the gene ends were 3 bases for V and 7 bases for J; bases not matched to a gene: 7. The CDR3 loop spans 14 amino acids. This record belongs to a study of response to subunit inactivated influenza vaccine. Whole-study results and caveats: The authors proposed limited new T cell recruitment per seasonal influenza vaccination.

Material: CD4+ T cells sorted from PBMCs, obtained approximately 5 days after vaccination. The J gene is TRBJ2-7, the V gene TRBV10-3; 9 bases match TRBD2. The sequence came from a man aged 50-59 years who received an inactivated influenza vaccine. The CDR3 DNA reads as TGTGCCATCAGTGACATAGCGGGGGCCGGGGAGCAGTACTTC. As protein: CAISDIAGAGEQYF.